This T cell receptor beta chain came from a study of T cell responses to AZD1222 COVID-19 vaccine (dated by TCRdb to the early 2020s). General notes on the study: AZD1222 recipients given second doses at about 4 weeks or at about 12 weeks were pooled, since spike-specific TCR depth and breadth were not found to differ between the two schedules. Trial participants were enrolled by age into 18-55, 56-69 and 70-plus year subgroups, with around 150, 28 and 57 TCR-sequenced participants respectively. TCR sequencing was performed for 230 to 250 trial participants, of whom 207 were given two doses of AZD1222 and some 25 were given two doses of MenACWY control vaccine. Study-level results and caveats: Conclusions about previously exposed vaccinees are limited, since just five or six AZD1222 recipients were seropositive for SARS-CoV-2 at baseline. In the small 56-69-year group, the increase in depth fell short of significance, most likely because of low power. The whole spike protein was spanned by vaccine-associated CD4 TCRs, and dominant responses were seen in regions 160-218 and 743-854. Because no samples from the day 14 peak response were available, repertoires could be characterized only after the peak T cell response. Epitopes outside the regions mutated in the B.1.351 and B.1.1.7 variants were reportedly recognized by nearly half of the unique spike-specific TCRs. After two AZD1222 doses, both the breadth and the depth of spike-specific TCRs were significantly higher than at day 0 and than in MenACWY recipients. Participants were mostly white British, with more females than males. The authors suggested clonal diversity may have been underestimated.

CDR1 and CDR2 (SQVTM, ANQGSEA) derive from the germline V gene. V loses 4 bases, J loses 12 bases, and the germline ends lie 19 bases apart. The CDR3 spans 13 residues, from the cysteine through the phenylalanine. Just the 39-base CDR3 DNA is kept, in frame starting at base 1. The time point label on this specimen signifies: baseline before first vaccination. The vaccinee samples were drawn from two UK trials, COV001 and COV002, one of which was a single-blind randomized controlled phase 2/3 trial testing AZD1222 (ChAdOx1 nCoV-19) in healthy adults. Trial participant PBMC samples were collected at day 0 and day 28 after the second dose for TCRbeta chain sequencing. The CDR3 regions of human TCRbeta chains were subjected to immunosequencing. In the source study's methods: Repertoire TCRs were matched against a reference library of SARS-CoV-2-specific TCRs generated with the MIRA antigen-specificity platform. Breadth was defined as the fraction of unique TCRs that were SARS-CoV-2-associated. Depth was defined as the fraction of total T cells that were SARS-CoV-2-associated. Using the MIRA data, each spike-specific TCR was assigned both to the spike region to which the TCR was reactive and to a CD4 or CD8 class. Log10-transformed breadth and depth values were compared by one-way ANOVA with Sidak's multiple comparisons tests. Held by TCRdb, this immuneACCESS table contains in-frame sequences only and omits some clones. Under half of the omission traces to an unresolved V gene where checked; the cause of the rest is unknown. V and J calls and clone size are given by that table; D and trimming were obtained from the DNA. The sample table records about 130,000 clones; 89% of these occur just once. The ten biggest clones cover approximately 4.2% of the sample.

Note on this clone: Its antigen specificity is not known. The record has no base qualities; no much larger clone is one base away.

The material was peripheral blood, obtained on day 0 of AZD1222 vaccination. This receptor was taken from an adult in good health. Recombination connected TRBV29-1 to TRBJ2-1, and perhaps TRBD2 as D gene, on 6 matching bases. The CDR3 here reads CSVGWGISGLQFF. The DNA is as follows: TGCAGCGTTGGATGGGGTATTAGCGGTCTGCAGTTCTTC.